The TCR beta chain described here comes from a study of post-analysis software for immune sequencing data (dated by TCRdb to between 2014 and 2017). Describing the broader study: The recorded disease courses included relapsing-remitting, secondary progressive and progressive-relapsing multiple sclerosis, and some patients had no subtype annotation. Patient repertoires were compared against roughly 12 previously published healthy control repertoires from donors aged about 6 to 28 years. A subset of samples was prepared in parallel using single-end sample barcoding, then pooled and co-amplified after Illumina adapter ligation. Study-wide conclusions, independent of this receptor: Normalized Chao1 diversity was significantly lower in multiple sclerosis patients than controls, suggesting substantial peripheral T-cell clonal expansion. Direct clustering with F measure revealed strong co-clustering of samples prepared in the same batch, which led to a batch-effect correction. The multiple sclerosis patient group was slightly younger than the control group. Patients showed significantly higher frequencies than controls for a handful of TRBV segments, among them TRBV5-6, TRBV5-1 and TRBV20-1.

Points on this clonotype: Its target antigen remains unknown. The sample holds no much larger clone one base away, and base qualities are not on file.

Libraries were prepared through PCR. Data came from an Illumina HiSeq 2500. To reduce PCR and sequencing biases, unique molecular identifiers were built into the TCR beta cDNA libraries. Approximately 500,000 cDNA molecules were obtained per 1 to 10 million input T cells, so each molecule approximated one T cell. The patient libraries were prepared and sequenced using the same protocol as the earlier healthy control dataset. Samples belonging to the same batch were prepared together, multiplexed and sequenced on a shared HiSeq lane. Concerning the study's data processing: Raw barcoded reads were processed with MIGEC, and single-read molecular identifier groups were discarded before consensus assembly and CDR3 extraction. Clonotype tables were post-analysed with VDJtools, and diversity was normalized by down-sampling all datasets to the smallest sample size. Repertoire overlap clustering matched CDR3 amino acid but not nucleotide sequences to correct batch-related cross-sample contamination. The public reads were reprocessed in TCRdb via fastp at Q25 and MiXCR, keeping in-frame beta chains. Identical CDR3 proteins give one entry, which carries the most common genes and DNA. TCRdb, not the authors, supplied the V and J calls. This sample is represented by some 690,000 distinct CDR3 sequences; roughly three fifths of them were singletons. 11% of the sample lies in the top ten.

TCR beta repertoires were profiled from peripheral blood of 10 to 15 young patients with multiple sclerosis to demonstrate the VDJtools post-analysis software. The multiple sclerosis patients were children and adolescents between roughly 6 and 17 years of age. V lost 6 bases and J lost 8 bases, and the count of bases not matched to a germline gene is 8. Reading the germline V gene gives CDR1 WSHSY and CDR2 SAAADI. The CDR3 covers 15 residues, taking in both the cysteine and the phenylalanine. Only CDR3 DNA remains: 45 bases, in frame from the first base. This chain is built from TRBV10-2 and TRBJ2-1, with 12 bases in between that match TRBD2. The clonotype originates from a girl aged 2 to 10 with multiple sclerosis. Sequenced sample: blood. CDR3 region: CASRVGLAGIDEQFF. At the DNA level, the sequence is TGCGCCAGCAGGGTTGGACTAGCGGGGATCGATGAGCAGTTCTTC.